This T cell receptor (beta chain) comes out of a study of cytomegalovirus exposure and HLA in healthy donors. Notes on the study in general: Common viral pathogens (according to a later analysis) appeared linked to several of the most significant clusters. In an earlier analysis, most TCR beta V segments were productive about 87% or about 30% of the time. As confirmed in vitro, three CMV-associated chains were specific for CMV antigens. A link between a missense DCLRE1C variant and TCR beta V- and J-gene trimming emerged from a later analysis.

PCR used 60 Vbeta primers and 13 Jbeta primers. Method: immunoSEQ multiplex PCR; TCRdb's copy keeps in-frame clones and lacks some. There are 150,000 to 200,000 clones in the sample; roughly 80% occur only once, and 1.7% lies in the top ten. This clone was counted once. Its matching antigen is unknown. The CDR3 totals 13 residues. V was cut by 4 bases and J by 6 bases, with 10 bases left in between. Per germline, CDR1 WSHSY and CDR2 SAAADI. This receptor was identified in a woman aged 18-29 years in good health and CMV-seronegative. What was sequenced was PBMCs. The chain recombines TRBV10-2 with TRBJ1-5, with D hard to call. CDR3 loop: CASSASEVQPQHF. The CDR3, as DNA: TGCGCCAGCAGTGCCTCAGAAGTTCAGCCCCAGCATTTT.